The rows below give T cell receptor beta chains drawn from one sample of a study of T cell repertoires in cytomegalovirus infection. From the reads, TCRdb called clonotypes with MiXCR, one entry per CDR3 protein. Of roughly 760,000 distinct CDR3 sequences in the sample, 35% are singletons; the top ten hold around 2.6%. Sequenced: PBMCs. These TCRs come from a human donor in good health (CMV status not recorded). Some clones in this sample may be carry-over from other donors' samples. The CDR3 runs from the conserved cysteine through the conserved F or W. The D gene is left open where the match is weak. Part of the rows lack a size; the others show once, few, many or a class for expanded clones.

j_gene: TRBJ1-5; d_gene: .; v_gene: TRBV19; abundance: few; CDR3nt: TGTGCCAGTAGCTTAATGGGTCCGGGACGTCGAATCCGTGGGGGCAATCAGCCCCAGCATTTT; CDR3aa: CASSLMGPGRRIRGGNQPQHF
j_gene: TRBJ1-1; d_gene: .; v_gene: TRBV6-5; abundance: .; CDR3nt: TGTGCCAGCAGTGACACCGGGACCCTCTCTTTCTTT; CDR3aa: CASSDTGTLSFF
j_gene: TRBJ2-7; d_gene: .; v_gene: TRBV10-3; abundance: few; CDR3nt: TGTGCCATCAGTGAGGTAGGCGGGGCGGCCGACGAGCAGTACTTC; CDR3aa: CAISEVGGAADEQYF
j_gene: TRBJ2-7; d_gene: .; v_gene: TRBV18; abundance: .; CDR3nt: TGTGCCAGCTCACCATACGATTACCCCTACGAGCAGTACTTC; CDR3aa: CASSPYDYPYEQYF
j_gene: TRBJ1-3; d_gene: .; v_gene: TRBV3-1; abundance: few; CDR3nt: TGTGCCAGCAGCCAAGATGTTCTGCCTGGAAACACCATATATTTT; CDR3aa: CASSQDVLPGNTIYF
j_gene: TRBJ1-2; d_gene: .; v_gene: TRBV7-2; abundance: many; CDR3nt: TGTGCCAGCAGTCAAATTAACTATGGCTACACCTTC; CDR3aa: CASSQINYGYTF
j_gene: TRBJ1-1; d_gene: TRBD1; v_gene: TRBV24-1; abundance: .; CDR3nt: TGTGCCACTAAGAGGGGGCGCGGGGCAGCTTTCTTT; CDR3aa: CATKRGRGAAFF
j_gene: TRBJ1-4; d_gene: .; v_gene: TRBV27; abundance: .; CDR3nt: TGTGCCAGCAGTTTCCAAGTGGGGACTACCAGTGAAAAACTGTTTTTT; CDR3aa: CASSFQVGTTSEKLFF
j_gene: TRBJ2-7; d_gene: TRBD2; v_gene: TRBV7-9; abundance: .; CDR3nt: TGTGCCAGCAGCTTAGCGGAATTAGCGGGAGGGCTCGAGCAGTACTTC; CDR3aa: CASSLAELAGGLEQYF
j_gene: TRBJ1-5; d_gene: .; v_gene: TRBV6-2/TRBV6-3; abundance: .; CDR3nt: TGTGCCAGCAGGGGGGCTGGACTCAATCAGCCCCAGCATTTT; CDR3aa: CASRGAGLNQPQHF
j_gene: TRBJ2-1; d_gene: TRBD2; v_gene: TRBV7-2; abundance: .; CDR3nt: TGTGCCAGCAGCTTAGGGCTAGCGGGAGCCTACGAGCAGTTCTTC; CDR3aa: CASSLGLAGAYEQFF
j_gene: TRBJ2-5; d_gene: .; v_gene: TRBV20-1; abundance: .; CDR3nt: TGCAGTCCCTACCCGACAGGAGAGACCCAGTACTTC; CDR3aa: CSPYPTGETQYF
j_gene: TRBJ2-3; d_gene: TRBD2; v_gene: TRBV7-2; abundance: few; CDR3nt: TGTGCCAGCAGCCCTAGGGTGGGCGGGGGGGCAGATACGCAGTATTTT; CDR3aa: CASSPRVGGGADTQYF
j_gene: TRBJ2-2; d_gene: TRBD1; v_gene: TRBV7-9; abundance: few; CDR3nt: TGTGCCAGCATCCCCAGGGGGAGAAACACCGGGGAGCTGTTTTTT; CDR3aa: CASIPRGRNTGELFF
j_gene: TRBJ2-5; d_gene: .; v_gene: TRBV20-1; abundance: .; CDR3nt: TGCAGTGCTGGTTCGGGCCTTTCCCCTAGAGAAGAGACCCAGTACTTC; CDR3aa: CSAGSGLSPREETQYF
j_gene: TRBJ1-1; d_gene: TRBD1; v_gene: TRBV7-2; abundance: many; CDR3nt: TGTGCCAGCAGCCTCAATCCAGGACAGGGGACCTTAGGAGCTTTCTTT; CDR3aa: CASSLNPGQGTLGAFF
j_gene: TRBJ1-3; d_gene: .; v_gene: TRBV6-8; abundance: .; CDR3nt: TGTGCCAGCAGTTTGGGGGTCGAAAGCACCATATATTTT; CDR3aa: CASSLGVESTIYF
j_gene: TRBJ2-3; d_gene: .; v_gene: TRBV28; abundance: few; CDR3nt: TGTGCCAGCAGTTTCCCAGGAAACGGGGGAAATACGCAGTATTTT; CDR3aa: CASSFPGNGGNTQYF
j_gene: TRBJ2-1; d_gene: TRBD2; v_gene: TRBV6-6; abundance: .; CDR3nt: TGTGCCAGCAGTTATGGGGGGGGGAACCTCAATGAGCAGTTCTTC; CDR3aa: CASSYGGGNLNEQFF
j_gene: TRBJ1-6; d_gene: TRBD1; v_gene: TRBV28; abundance: few; CDR3nt: TGTGCCAGCAGTTGGGGGACAGGGGGGAATTCACCCCTCCACTTT; CDR3aa: CASSWGTGGNSPLHF
j_gene: TRBJ2-1; d_gene: .; v_gene: TRBV7-9; abundance: .; CDR3nt: TGTGCCAGCAGCCTATCTATAGCGGACTACAATGAGCAGTTCTTC; CDR3aa: CASSLSIADYNEQFF
j_gene: TRBJ1-1; d_gene: .; v_gene: TRBV2; abundance: .; CDR3nt: TGTGCCAGCAGGGGGGGGGCAGGGAGAAACACTGAAGCTTTCTTT; CDR3aa: CASRGGAGRNTEAFF
j_gene: TRBJ2-4; d_gene: TRBD2; v_gene: TRBV10-3; abundance: .; CDR3nt: TGTGCCATCAAGAGGACTAGCGGGGGGGAGACAGCCAAAAACATTCAGTACTTC; CDR3aa: CAIKRTSGGETAKNIQYF
j_gene: TRBJ2-5; d_gene: TRBD2; v_gene: TRBV6-5; abundance: many; CDR3nt: TGTGCCAGCAGTTACGCCCGGGGGGATGAGTGGACCCAGTACTTC; CDR3aa: CASSYARGDEWTQYF
j_gene: TRBJ2-3; d_gene: TRBD1; v_gene: TRBV7-6; abundance: .; CDR3nt: TGTGCCAGCAGCTTACCAAACAGGGGCAAACTCACAGATACGCAGTATTTT; CDR3aa: CASSLPNRGKLTDTQYF
j_gene: TRBJ2-3; d_gene: TRBD2; v_gene: TRBV28; abundance: .; CDR3nt: TGTTCCAGCAGCAGCGGGGGGGCCAGAGATACGCAGTATTTT; CDR3aa: CSSSSGGARDTQYF
j_gene: TRBJ2-2; d_gene: TRBD1; v_gene: TRBV5-5; abundance: few; CDR3nt: TGTGCCAGCAGGGAAACAGGGGGCAACACCGGGGAGCTGTTTTTT; CDR3aa: CASRETGGNTGELFF
j_gene: TRBJ1-3; d_gene: .; v_gene: TRBV10-3; abundance: .; CDR3nt: TGTGCCATCAGTGAGTCAAGACAGCGTGGAGGAAACACCATATATTTT; CDR3aa: CAISESRQRGGNTIYF
j_gene: TRBJ1-1; d_gene: .; v_gene: TRBV4-1; abundance: .; CDR3nt: TGCGCCAGCAGCCAGGAAGATCTTGGGGCGCGCGAAGCTTTCTTT; CDR3aa: CASSQEDLGAREAFF
j_gene: TRBJ2-3; d_gene: TRBD2; v_gene: TRBV7-6; abundance: .; CDR3nt: TGTGCCAGCAGCTTTAGAGCGGGGATCACAGATACGCAGTATTTT; CDR3aa: CASSFRAGITDTQYF
j_gene: TRBJ1-2; d_gene: TRBD1; v_gene: TRBV7-2; abundance: many; CDR3nt: TGTGCCAGCAGCTTAGAAAGGGGCCAGGGGGGGTATGGCTACACCTTC; CDR3aa: CASSLERGQGGYGYTF
j_gene: TRBJ2-1; d_gene: .; v_gene: TRBV7-3; abundance: .; CDR3nt: TGTGCCAGCAGCTTATTACAGTCACCGCTCAATGAGCAGTTCTTC; CDR3aa: CASSLLQSPLNEQFF
j_gene: TRBJ2-2; d_gene: TRBD2; v_gene: TRBV6-2/TRBV6-3; abundance: few; CDR3nt: TGTGCCAGCAGTCTCAGACTAGCTAGCACCGGGGAGCTGTTTTTT; CDR3aa: CASSLRLASTGELFF
j_gene: TRBJ1-2; d_gene: .; v_gene: TRBV6-6; abundance: few; CDR3nt: TGTGCCAGCAGTCCGACTGGGATTCGAGCGGGCTACACCTTC; CDR3aa: CASSPTGIRAGYTF
j_gene: TRBJ2-5; d_gene: TRBD1; v_gene: TRBV6-6; abundance: few; CDR3nt: TGTGCCAGCAGGGTGGGCAGGGGGTTCCAAGAGACCCAGTACTTC; CDR3aa: CASRVGRGFQETQYF
j_gene: TRBJ1-3; d_gene: .; v_gene: TRBV12-3/TRBV12-4; abundance: .; CDR3nt: TGTGCCAGCAGTCGGAAGGACGGAGGAAACACCATATATTTT; CDR3aa: CASSRKDGGNTIYF
j_gene: TRBJ1-1; d_gene: .; v_gene: TRBV12-3/TRBV12-4; abundance: .; CDR3nt: TGTGCCAGCAGTTGGGCCTCCGGAGTGGTTGACACTGAAGCTTTCTTT; CDR3aa: CASSWASGVVDTEAFF